This T cell receptor beta chain was profiled in a study of blood T cell repertoires in COVID-19 (dated by TCRdb to between 2020 and 2021). Notes on the research overall: The collaborator samples originated in the United States, Italy and Spain and spanned the acute and convalescent phases of COVID-19. Where available, HLA class I and class II types were taken from metadata supplied by the sample provider and were not determined by assay-based typing. The dataset comprised deeply sampled blood TCRbeta repertoires from subjects exposed to, actively infected with, or recovered from COVID-19. Samples came from the ongoing ImmuneRACE study (first 160 participants) plus 1,254 subjects from 6 global collaborators. A freely available public database, intended as a resource for researchers studying the immune response to SARS-CoV-2, is where the repertoires were released. The prospective study material was composed of cDNA or gDNA derived from T cells, B-cell-depleted T cells, or PBMCs. A de-identified subject ID, COVID-19 status, age in years and sex were almost always included in the sample metadata.

Study-wide conclusions, independent of this receptor: The quantity of clinical and demographic metadata differed by source and by participant and was supplied without curation.

TCRbeta CDR3 regions were amplified from genomic DNA using the immunoSEQ Assay, a bias-controlled multiplex PCR. Regarding the original processing steps: Within the assay, amplification of reference gene primers was used to estimate how many nucleated cells each sample contained. Sequence reads were collapsed and filtered to measure the absolute abundance of every unique TCRbeta CDR3 rearrangement. For each sample, productive Simpson clonality was calculated by taking the square root of Simpson's diversity index across productive rearrangements. Imported from immuneACCESS, the table was reduced by TCRdb to in-frame sequences with V and J called. These copies leave out some clones; in studies compared against another copy, an unresolved V gene accounts for under half, and the cause of the remainder is not known. Clonal size and the V and J genes are those of that table, whereas D and trimming came from the DNA. For this sample there are roughly 120,000 clones; 75% to 90% appear just once. 25% to 35% of the sample rests with the top ten.

As regards this clone: Its cognate antigen has yet to be identified. No quality values exist for individual bases; no much larger clone is one base distant.

CDR1 and CDR2 were assigned from the germline V gene as KGHSH and LQKENI. At the junction V is shortened by 0 bases and J by 6 bases, with 12 bases in between. Counted from cysteine to phenylalanine, this CDR3 has 15 amino acids. The retained sequence is limited to the CDR3, 45 bases, with the frame set at the first base. Collaborating institutions collected whole blood in K2EDTA tubes following their own protocols. Collaborator samples were shipped for TCRbeta analysis as frozen whole blood, isolated PBMCs, or DNA extracted from either sample type. This receptor was obtained from a woman aged 70 to 79 with acute or convalescent COVID-19. The chain is made from TRBV18 and TRBJ1-5; TRBD1 is possibly the D segment (6 matching bases). The sequenced sample was peripheral blood. The CDR3 region: CASSPPGQGSQPQHF. The DNA sequence is as follows: TGTGCCAGCTCACCACCGGGGCAGGGGAGTCAGCCCCAGCATTTT.